The 6 T cell receptor beta chains below come from one sample, sequenced in a study of identical twins. From the 5' RACE reads, TCRdb called clonotypes with MiXCR, one entry per CDR3 protein. The data show 700,000 or so distinct CDR3 sequences, over 8.5% seen once. This same sample was also taken into another study, of yellow fever vaccine responses in identical twins.

The sample comprised PBMCs. These receptors came from a woman between 18 and 29 years old in good health.

This clonotype was seen only a few times. The gene calls are TRBV11-2 and TRBJ2-1, with TRBD2 matching over 12 bases. The V segment lost 0 bases and the J segment 0 bases; nucleotides outside the gene matches: 12. Germline CDR1 SGHAT, CDR2 FQNNGV. The CDR3 is 21 amino acids. DNA of the CDR3: TGTGCCAGCAGCTTAGATCGTGTATGGACTAGCGGGATTTCCTCCTACAATGAGCAGTTCTTC. Residues: CASSLDRVWTSGISSYNEQFF.

This clonotype was seen more than once but under ten times. J is TRBJ2-1 and V is TRBV7-3; 15 positions agree with TRBD2. The CDR3 loop spans 21 amino acids. Germline V gives CDR1 SGHTA, CDR2 FQGTGA. With V trimmed by 1 base and J by 0 bases, 10 bases remained unmatched. The CDR3 nucleotides read TGTGCCAGCAGCTTAATATTACGGACTAGCGGGAGGGTCCACTCCTACAATGAGCAGTTCTTC. This translates into CASSLILRTSGRVHSYNEQFF.

This clonotype was picked up many times. The V gene is TRBV7-9, the J gene TRBJ1-2; 10 nucleotides align to TRBD1. CDR3 length: 14 amino acids. The germline gives CDR1 SEHNR, CDR2 FQNEAQ (reference sequence). V lost 1 base and J lost 7; bases outside the gene matches: 3. The CDR3 DNA sequence: TGTGCCAGCAGCTTAGGGGACAGGGGATTTGGCTACACCTTC. It translates to CASSLGDRGFGYTF.

V gene TRBV20-1 combines with J gene TRBJ2-1; TRBD2 might be the D (7 bases). The CDR3 extends over 14 amino acids. The V and J ends lost 3 bases and 8 bases respectively, with 17 bases between them. Germline loops: CDR1 DFQATT, CDR2 SNEGSKA (reference sequence). The CDR3 loop is CSASPGGPVDEQFF. For the CDR3, the DNA is TGCAGTGCTAGCCCCGGGGGGCCGGTCGATGAGCAGTTCTTC.

This rearrangement joins TRBV7-2 to TRBJ2-5; D remains unclear. The V end was cut by 6 bases, the J end by 3 bases, with 8 bases between. This CDR3 has 12 amino acids. From germline, CDR1 is SGHTA and CDR2 FQGNSA. In DNA, the CDR3 is TGTGCCAGCAGTTTAATAAAAGAGACCCAGTACTTC. Translation gives CASSLIKETQYF.

This chain's CDR3 is CASSLETGVDTQYF. CDR3 nucleotides: TGCGCCAGCAGCTTGGAAACAGGGGTAGATACGCAGTATTTT. The genes are TRBV5-1 and TRBJ2-3; 7 positions agree with TRBD1. Germline V gene lookup returns CDR1 SGHRS and CDR2 YFSETQ. The V segment lost 0 bases and the J segment 5 bases; nucleotides outside the gene matches: 3. The CDR3 has 14 residues.